This is a list of T cell receptor beta chains from one sample in a study of T cell responses to AZD1222 COVID-19 vaccine. The table came from immunoSEQ multiplex PCR; TCRdb's copy has only in-frame clones and leaves some out. Here the sample spans about 120,000 clones, more than 85% being singletons. Specimen: peripheral blood, collected on day 0 of AZD1222 vaccination. The receptors here all came from an adult in good health. Each CDR3 is given with its conserved first and last residue. The D gene is left open where the match is weak. For some rows the clone size is stated as once, few or many, or as a class when expanded; others skip it.

v_call	d_call	j_call	clone_size	cdr3_aa	cdr3_nt
TRBV27	TRBD1	TRBJ2-1	-	CASSPRDRGANEQFF	TGTGCCAGCAGCCCTAGGGACAGGGGGGCGAATGAGCAGTTCTTC
TRBV28	-	TRBJ2-5	many	CASSLGRNPLGTQYF	TGTGCCAGCAGCCTGGGACGCAACCCGCTTGGGACCCAGTACTTC
TRBV2	-	TRBJ2-5	-	CASSVLSGTQETQYF	TGTGCCAGCAGTGTCCTAAGCGGAACCCAAGAGACCCAGTACTTC
TRBV28	TRBD1	TRBJ1-5	-	CASSTPGGTQPQHF	TGTGCCAGCAGTACTCCAGGGGGCACTCAGCCCCAGCATTTT
TRBV6-5	-	TRBJ1-1	-	CASSLSTANTEAFF	TGTGCCAGCAGTTTGTCGACAGCGAACACTGAAGCTTTCTTT
TRBV27	-	TRBJ2-2	-	CASSRYANTGELFF	TGTGCCAGCAGCAGATACGCGAACACCGGGGAGCTGTTTTTT
TRBV15	-	TRBJ2-7	once	CATGHGGEQYF	TGTGCCACCGGACATGGAGGAGAGCAGTACTTC
TRBV2	-	TRBJ2-5	-	CASTQYQETQYF	TGTGCCAGCACCCAGTACCAAGAGACCCAGTACTTC
TRBV2	-	TRBJ2-2	once	CASSRLTGLTKPGELFF	TGTGCCAGCAGTAGGCTCACAGGGCTAACCAAACCCGGGGAGCTGTTTTTT
TRBV4-1	TRBD1	TRBJ1-2	-	CASSQGRNRGQGGYTF	TGCGCCAGCAGCCAAGGACGGAATCGGGGACAGGGAGGCTACACCTTC
TRBV18	-	TRBJ2-7	few	CASSPGLGGYEQYF	TGTGCCAGCTCACCCGGACTGGGGGGCTACGAGCAGTACTTC
TRBV4-1	TRBD2	TRBJ2-3	-	CASSQGTSATIKKDTQYF	TGCGCCAGCAGCCAAGGGACTAGCGCTACAATCAAAAAAGATACGCAGTATTTT
TRBV5-1	TRBD2	TRBJ2-1	-	CASRRLAIPNEQFF	TGCGCCAGCAGGAGACTAGCGATCCCGAATGAGCAGTTCTTC
TRBV27	-	TRBJ2-7	-	CASSLNPGTLGYEQYF	TGTGCCAGCAGTTTGAATCCAGGGACTCTTGGCTACGAGCAGTACTTC
TRBV19	-	TRBJ2-6	-	CASSPPFPSSGANVLTF	TGTGCCAGTAGCCCGCCTTTCCCAAGCTCTGGGGCCAACGTCCTGACTTTC
TRBV9	-	TRBJ2-3	-	CASSRGDTQYF	TGTGCCAGCAGCCGGGGGGATACGCAGTATTTT
TRBV18	-	TRBJ1-1	-	CASSPRRDTGGLTEAFF	TGTGCCAGCTCACCAAGACGGGACACGGGGGGACTCACTGAAGCTTTCTTT
TRBV5-5	TRBD2	TRBJ2-7	-	CASRLSAGGNRYEQYF	TGTGCCAGCCGACTTTCAGCGGGAGGGAATAGATACGAGCAGTACTTC
TRBV9	TRBD2	TRBJ2-2	-	CASSRAGGPGTGELFF	TGTGCCAGTTCCCGAGCGGGAGGGCCAGGCACCGGGGAGCTGTTTTTT